The 30 T cell receptor beta chains listed next were all sequenced from one sample in a study of molecular identifiers for immune sequencing clone quantification. TCRdb processed the PCR reads anew with MiXCR; each CDR3 protein has one entry. The sample consists of some 590,000 distinct CDR3 sequences, 25% of them appearing once. Sequenced material: naive CD8+ T cells from blood, with Jurkat cell RNA spiked in. Subset of the sample: FACS-sorted CD8+CD4-CCR7+CD45RA+ naive T cells. The receptors come from a human donor in good health. Some libraries in this study had Jurkat cell RNA spiked in.

Worth noting for this clonotype: A much larger clone lies one base from this, so it may be a read error. The chain is built from TRBV27 and TRBJ2-5; 11 nucleotides line up with TRBD2. CDR1 MNHEY and CDR2 SMNVEV come from the germline V gene (reference sequence). The junction had 9 bases not matched to a gene; V was cut back by 5 bases and J by 7 bases. The CDR3 is 15 residues long. CDR3 in DNA: TGTGCCAGCAGTCCGCTAGCGGGAGGAGGAGCGACCCAGTACTTC. Translating gives CASSPLAGGGATQYF.

This clonotype was picked up a small number of times. The chain uses TRBV7-3 and TRBJ2-7, with 8 bases identical to TRBD1. V was pared by 4 bases and J by 2 bases, with 7 bases of the junction left unmatched. The germline V gene encodes CDR1 SGHTA and CDR2 FQGTGA. This CDR3 comprises 15 residues. In DNA, the CDR3 is TGTGCCAGCAGCTCAGGGGACAGGCAGGCCTACGAGCAGTACTTC. Encoded protein: CASSSGDRQAYEQYF. The whole variable domain, filled in from reference TRBV7-3 and TRBJ2-7, reads GAGVSQTPSNKVTEKGKYVELRCDPISGHTALYWYRQSLGQGPEFLIYFQGTGAADDSGLPNDRFFAVRPEGSVSTLKIQRTERGDSAVYLCASSSGDRQAYEQYFGPGTRLTVT.

In this sample, this clonotype turned up a few times. This chain joins TRBV6-2 or TRBV6-3 and TRBJ2-1; TRBD1 matches 7 bases. This CDR3 is 15 amino acids long. The V and J ends lost 4 bases and 0 bases, in that order; junction bases with no gene match: 3. Germline V CDR1 and CDR2: MNHEY, SVGEGT. The CDR3 DNA reads as TGTGCCAGCAGTTGGGGACAGAGCTCCTACAATGAGCAGTTCTTC. This sequence encodes CASSWGQSSYNEQFF.

With respect to this clonotype: This CDR3 is missing its conserved last phenylalanine or tryptophan, likely due to a read error. The rearrangement uses TRBV20-1 and TRBJ1-1; no clear D gene. The CDR3 covers 13 residues. V lost 3 bases, J lost 3 bases, and 11 bases lay in between. Germline CDR1 is DFQATT and CDR2 is SNEGSKA (reference sequence). CDR3 nucleotides: TGCAGTGCTAGGGACTGTGAGGACACTGAAGCTTTCTGT. It translates to CSARDCEDTEAFC.

The chain couples TRBV12-3 or TRBV12-4 to TRBJ2-7; D remains ambiguous. The V gene lost 1 base and the J gene lost 2 bases, with 9 bases spanning the gap. The CDR3 runs 14 residues. In DNA, the CDR3 is TGTGCCAGCAGTTTAGAGGCCGAGACCTACGAGCAGTACTTC. The encoded protein is CASSLEAETYEQYF.

This clonotype came up many times. This CDR3 reads CASGRDGEETQYF. The DNA for the CDR3 is TGTGCTAGTGGCCGGGACGGAGAAGAGACCCAGTACTTC. The chain joins TRBV12-5 to TRBJ2-5; D assignment may be TRBD1 or TRBD2 (5 bases each). CDR3 length: 13 amino acids. V was cut by 6 bases and J by 3 bases, with 11 bases left in between. Germline assignment: CDR1 LGHNT and CDR2 FRNRAP.

The chain joins TRBV7-9 to TRBJ2-7; D remains ambiguous. Trimming took off 1 base at V and 0 bases at J, with 10 bases between the two ends. Germline values: CDR1 SEHNR, CDR2 FQNEAQ (reference sequence). The CDR3 has 15 residues. CDR3 DNA sequence: TGTGCCAGCAGCTTAGGGGCCGATTTCTCCTACGAGCAGTACTTC. Translation: CASSLGADFSYEQYF.

A remark on this clonotype: A much larger clone is a single base away; this may be a read error. V gene TRBV12-3 or TRBV12-4 combines with J gene TRBJ1-5; D remains unclear. The CDR3 is made up of 15 amino acids. DNA for the CDR3: TGTGCCAGCAGTTTAAGTTCGATTGGCAATCAGCTCCAGCATTTT. Encoded protein: CASSLSSIGNQLQHF.

A note on this clonotype: A much larger clone lies one base from this, so it may be a read error. This sequence joins TRBV3-1 and TRBJ2-3; 8 nucleotides match TRBD1. This CDR3 comprises 16 residues. Germline V gene lookup returns CDR1 LGHDT and CDR2 YNNKEL (reference sequence). CDR3 protein: CASSQGIRGLTDAQYF. CDR3 sequence (DNA): TGTGCCAGCAGCCAAGGGATCAGGGGGCTCACAGATGCGCAGTATTTT.

This clonotype came up many times. V and J are TRBV29-1 and TRBJ2-4; D unresolved. The germline gives CDR1 SQVTM, CDR2 ANQGSEA. The CDR3 loop spans 13 amino acids. V dropped 2 bases and J dropped 6 bases, with 11 bases sitting between them. CDR3 DNA sequence: TGCAGCGTTGAACCGGTTACGGGAAACATTCAGTACTTC. Its protein is CSVEPVTGNIQYF. The complete variable domain, with remaining parts taken from reference TRBV29-1 and TRBJ2-4, reads SAVISQKPSRDICQRGTSLTIQCQVDSQVTMMFWYRQQPGQSLTLIATANQGSEATYESGFVIDKFPISRPNLTFSTLTVSNMSPEDSSIYLCSVEPVTGNIQYFGAGTRLSVL.

The chain employs TRBV27 and TRBJ2-7, with D hard to call. Germline V gives CDR1 MNHEY, CDR2 SMNVEV (reference sequence). Trimming shortened V by 6 bases and J by 7 bases, and 16 bases separated the two germline ends. The CDR3 runs 13 residues. CDR3 residues: CASSRRPLGEQYF. The CDR3 DNA is TGTGCCAGCAGCCGTCGCCCCCTCGGGGAGCAGTACTTC.

With regard to this clonotype: Given a much more abundant clone one base away, this may be a read error. The CDR3 bases are TGCAGCGCCCAGTTCGCCAGCTACGGGCAGTACTTC. Amino acid sequence: CSAQFASYGQYF. The chain is built from TRBV29-1 and TRBJ2-7; D uncertain. The length of the CDR3 is 12 residues. From germline, CDR1 is SQVTM and CDR2 ANQGSEA.

This clonotype occurred once. The junction shows a germline mismatch at one end, possibly a read error. V usage is TRBV2 and J usage is TRBJ2-7; possible D gene TRBD2, 6 bases. The germline CDR1 and CDR2 sequences are SNHLY and FYNNEI. The CDR3 sequence is 15 residues long. CDR3 region: CASIGAGQGTYELYF. CDR3 DNA: TGTGCCAGCATTGGGGCGGGGCAGGGAACCTACGAGCTGTACTTC.

This clonotype was detected ten times or more. Here the CDR3 reads CASSPRGDTQYF. CDR3 nucleotides: TGTGCCAGCAGCCCGAGGGGAGATACGCAGTATTTT. V gene TRBV3-1 combines with J gene TRBJ2-3; either TRBD1 or TRBD2 may supply D (5 bases each). The CDR3 runs 12 residues. The ends were cut back, 4 bases at V and 5 bases at J, with 7 bases in the middle. Germline-derived CDR1 and CDR2 are LGHDT and YNNKEL (reference sequence).

Points on this clonotype: Given a much more abundant clone one base away, this may be a read error. The rearrangement uses TRBV20-1 and TRBJ2-7, with unresolved D. The CDR3 has 13 residues. CDR1 and CDR2 from the germline V gene are DFQATT and SNEGSKA (reference sequence). The CDR3 DNA sequence: TGCAGAGCTAGAGCCACCTACCACTACGAGCAGTACTTC. Translated, it gives CRARATYHYEQYF.

The chain recombines TRBV3-1 with TRBJ1-2; the match to TRBD1 covers 9 bases. The germline CDR1 and CDR2 sequences are LGHDT and YNNKEL (reference sequence). CDR3 length: 14 residues. With V trimmed by 1 base and J by 9 bases, 6 bases remained unmatched. As DNA, the CDR3 is TGTGCCAGCAGCCAAGGCAAGGACAGGGGCAGCTACACCTTC. This translates into CASSQGKDRGSYTF.

Note on this clonotype: At one end the junction does not follow the germline gene, possibly because of a read error. This chain links TRBV4-3 with TRBJ2-7; the D is unclear. The germline CDR1 and CDR2 sequences are LGHNA and YSLEER. This CDR3 has 14 amino acids. The CDR3 here is CASSQDRSSYEQSF. The CDR3 DNA is TGCGCCAGCAGCCAAGATAGAAGCTCCTACGAGCAGTCCTTC.

On this clonotype: The CDR3 ends on some other residue instead of the conserved phenylalanine or tryptophan, so this is likely a read error. The chain couples TRBV9 to TRBJ2-2; D is ambiguous. CDR3 length: 12 amino acids. V was trimmed by 0 bases and J by 6 bases, leaving 3 bases between them. Germline CDR1 and CDR2: SGDLS and YYNGEE. This CDR3 is CASSVAPGELFL. The CDR3 nucleotides read TGTGCCAGCAGCGTAGCTCCCGGGGAGCTGTTTCTT.

This clonotype was seen repeatedly, ten times or more. The chain employs TRBV19 and TRBJ2-1, with D hard to call. V shed 2 bases and J shed 9 bases, with 8 bases lying between them. The CDR3 spans 12 residues. In germline, CDR1 is LNHDA, CDR2 SQIVND (reference sequence). The CDR3 here is CASSIFTGEQFF. The CDR3 DNA reads as TGTGCCAGTAGTATATTTACGGGTGAGCAGTTCTTC.

Worth noting for this clonotype: Just one base apart from a much larger clone, this may be a read error. Likely a read error: the CDR3 ends without its conserved phenylalanine or tryptophan. This chain joins TRBV4-2 and TRBJ1-1; D is uncertain. The V end was cut by 4 bases, the J end by 1 base, with 7 bases between. Germline V gene lookup returns CDR1 LGHNA and CDR2 YNFKEQ. CDR3 size: 13 residues. CDR3 DNA sequence: TGTGCCAGCAGCCCGACATCGAACACTGAAGCTTTCTCT. This gives the protein CASSPTSNTEAFS.

The chain carries TRBV7-2 and TRBJ2-7; a possible D gene is TRBD2 (7 bases). The V gene's germline CDR1 is SGHTA and CDR2 FQGNSA. Trimming removed 1 base at V and 3 bases at J, with 19 bases between. The CDR3 consists of 17 residues. Here the CDR3 reads CASSLVLGGAGDYEQYF. In DNA form, the CDR3 reads TGTGCCAGCAGCTTAGTTTTGGGGGGGGCCGGAGACTACGAGCAGTACTTC.

In its sample, this clonotype was seen many times. The gene calls are TRBV6-6 and TRBJ2-2; D remains ambiguous. CDR3 length: 13 amino acids. Germline V gives CDR1 MNHNY, CDR2 SVGAGI (reference sequence). Trimming removed 2 bases from V and 4 bases from J, with 5 bases in between. The CDR3 region is CASSYITTGELFF. For the CDR3, the DNA is TGTGCCAGCAGTTACATCACCACCGGGGAGCTGTTTTTT.

In its sample, this clonotype was seen many times. The V call is TRBV2, the J call TRBJ2-6; no definite D call. CDR3 length: 15 residues. The germline gives CDR1 SNHLY, CDR2 FYNNEI. The V end lost 5 bases, the J end lost 2 bases, and 10 bases lay between the germline ends. CDR3 nucleotide sequence: TGTGCCAGCAGTCCGGGCCGCCCTGGGGCCAACGTCCTGACTTTC. It encodes CASSPGRPGANVLTF.

This chain joins TRBV20-1 and TRBJ1-5; unclear D gene. V lost 0 bases to trimming and J lost 7 bases, with 10 bases between them. The CDR3 is made up of 13 amino acids. CDR1 and CDR2 (germline): DFQATT, SNEGSKA (reference sequence). This CDR3 reads CSAREGRLQPQHF. Written as DNA, the CDR3 is TGCAGTGCTAGAGAGGGGAGGCTCCAGCCCCAGCATTTT.

This clonotype was seen only a few times. This chain connects TRBV6-5 to TRBJ1-4, with 7 bases lining up with TRBD1. The germline gives CDR1 MNHEY, CDR2 SVGAGI. CDR3 size: 15 residues. Trimming cost V 4 bases and J 4 bases; bases outside gene matches: 6. The CDR3: CASSSGDSRNEKLFF. In DNA, the CDR3 is TGTGCCAGCAGTTCTGGGGACAGCCGTAATGAAAAACTGTTTTTT.

This clonotype was picked up many times. V and J are TRBV7-9 and TRBJ1-1; D may be TRBD1 (6 bases). This CDR3 comprises 14 residues. Trimming stripped 4 bases from V and 1 base from J, with 10 bases between. In germline, CDR1 is SEHNR, CDR2 FQNEAQ (reference sequence). CDR3 coding DNA: TGTGCCAGCAGCTCGAGACAGGAGAACACTGAAGCTTTCTTT. Amino acid sequence: CASSSRQENTEAFF.

The chain joins TRBV7-8 to TRBJ2-3; perhaps TRBD1 as D (6 bases). Matching the DNA end better, TRBJ1-5 makes the J call doubtful. Germline assignment: CDR1 SGHVS and CDR2 FQNEAQ. CDR3 length equals 16 residues. The CDR3 DNA reads as TGTGCCAGTAGCAGTGCGGGGGGCGCTTCCGATGGGACGCAGCATTTT. This codes for CASSSAGGASDGTQHF.

This clonotype has at least ten counts. The V call is TRBV28, the J call TRBJ2-3, with a weak D call TRBD1 (6 bases). The CDR3 length is 16 residues. With 7 bases removed from V and 4 bases from J, the gap between germline ends came to 21 bases. Germline values: CDR1 MDHEN, CDR2 SYDVKM. The chain's CDR3 is CASMPLVGALPDTQYF. In DNA form, the CDR3 reads TGTGCCAGCATGCCCCTTGTGGGGGCACTCCCAGATACGCAGTATTTT. Together with reference TRBV28 and TRBJ2-3, the CDR3 gives the full variable domain: DVKVTQSSRYLVKRTGEKVFLECVQDMDHENMFWYRQDPGLGLRLIYFSYDVKMKEKGDIPEGYSVSREKKERFSLILESASTNQTSMYLCASMPLVGALPDTQYFGPGTRLTVL.

V is TRBV7-9 and J is TRBJ2-6, with TRBD2 matching over 7 bases. V lost 5 bases, J lost 2 bases, and 9 bases stayed unmatched. The CDR3 consists of 17 residues. Germline V gene data show CDR1 as SEHNR and CDR2 as FQNEAQ (reference sequence). The CDR3 loop is CASSLPVGGAGANVLTF. The CDR3 DNA follows: TGTGCCAGCAGCCTTCCGGTGGGGGGGGCTGGGGCCAACGTCCTGACTTTC.

This clonotype was seen ten or more times. The chain carries TRBV6-5 and TRBJ2-7, with TRBD1 identical over 7 bases. This CDR3 has 15 residues. CDR1 and CDR2 (germline): MNHEY, SVGAGI. V trimming: 2 bases; J trimming: 3 bases; junction bases outside the gene matches: 7. The CDR3 region has the DNA TGTGCCAGCAGTTACGCGAGAGGGGGCCTCTACGAGCAGTACTTC. It specifies CASSYARGGLYEQYF.